These 12 T cell receptor beta chains were sequenced from one sample in a study of post-analysis software for immune sequencing data. The study's findings and limits: Patients carried roughly 5 TRBV segments more frequently than controls did, and TRBV5-6, TRBV5-1 and TRBV20-1 were among them.

Presence of unique molecular identifiers characterized the TCR beta cDNA libraries. One entry per CDR3 protein results from TCRdb running MiXCR on the PCR reads. The data contain some 690,000 distinct CDR3 sequences, over 45% of them singletons. Their antigen targets remain unknown. Sequencing input: blood. The receptors stem from a girl aged 2-10 years with multiple sclerosis.

The rearrangement joins TRBV5-1 to TRBJ2-7, with D possibly TRBD2 on 5 matching bases. Germline loops: CDR1 SGHRS, CDR2 YFSETQ. Deletions cut 4 bases from V and 5 bases from J, with 22 bases between. CDR3 length equals 16 residues. The CDR3: CASSLFWTGYGDEQYF. CDR3 in DNA: TGCGCCAGCAGCCTATTTTGGACCGGGTACGGGGACGAGCAGTACTTC.

This rearrangement joins TRBV5-5 to TRBJ2-5; perhaps TRBD2 as D (6 bases). Germline V gene sequence: CDR1 SGHKS, CDR2 YYEKEE (reference sequence). This CDR3 is 15 amino acids long. V lost 2 bases and J lost 5, with 16 bases in between. The CDR3 loop is CASSFSGVDAETQYF. In DNA, the CDR3 is TGTGCCAGCAGCTTTTCGGGGGTCGACGCGGAGACCCAGTACTTC.

The chain couples TRBV2 to TRBJ2-6; 14 bases match TRBD2. This CDR3 comprises 18 residues. The V segment lost 6 bases and the J segment 2 bases; nucleotides outside the gene matches: 6. The germline V gene encodes CDR1 SNHLY and CDR2 FYNNEI. The CDR3 here is CASSETSGRAAGANVLTF. As DNA, the CDR3 is TGTGCCAGCAGCGAGACTAGCGGGAGGGCCGCTGGGGCCAACGTCCTGACTTTC.

This clonotype was recorded a few times. V usage is TRBV10-3 and J usage is TRBJ2-7; TRBD1 aligns across 8 bases. CDR1 is ENHRY, CDR2 SYGVKD, per germline. The CDR3 consists of 15 residues. V trimming: 6 bases; J trimming: 2 bases; junction bases outside the gene matches: 9. DNA for the CDR3: TGTGCCATCAGAGCAGGGACAGGATTAACCTACGAGCAGTACTTC. It specifies CAIRAGTGLTYEQYF.

The J gene is TRBJ2-6, the V gene TRBV5-6, with a tentative D call TRBD2 (5 bases). The V gene lost 3 bases and the J gene lost 4 bases, with 14 bases spanning the gap. This CDR3 is 16 amino acids long. CDR1 is SGHDT and CDR2 is YYEEEE in the germline V gene. The CDR3 protein is CASSWRITPGANVLTF. The DNA for the CDR3 is TGTGCCAGCAGCTGGAGGATAACCCCCGGGGCCAACGTCCTGACTTTC.

The chain couples TRBV29-1 to TRBJ2-5, with 7 bases fitting TRBD2. Germline assignment: CDR1 SQVTM and CDR2 ANQGSEA. The CDR3 has 13 amino acids. V lost 3 bases and J lost 2; bases outside the gene matches: 3. CDR3 amino acids: CSVDPGRQETQYF. The CDR3 DNA follows: TGCAGCGTTGATCCCGGGAGGCAAGAGACCCAGTACTTC.

V gene TRBV7-2 combines with J gene TRBJ2-5; D remains unclear. The V end lost 1 base, the J end lost 5 bases, and 17 bases lay between the germline ends. The CDR3 totals 16 residues. The germline CDR1 and CDR2 sequences are SGHTA and FQGNSA. The CDR3, as DNA: TGTGCCAGCAGCTTAGTAGTAATGGGCCCTATCGAGACCCAGTACTTC. The encoded protein is CASSLVVMGPIETQYF.

About this clonotype itself: At one of its ends the junction is not consistent with the germline gene, which may arise from a read error. The J gene is TRBJ2-3, the V gene TRBV12-3 or TRBV12-4, with 12 bases matching TRBD2. CDR3 length: 17 amino acids. As DNA, the CDR3 is TGTGCCAGCAGACGACTAGCGGGGGATCCCTTCACAGATGCGCAGTATTTT. Protein: CASRRLAGDPFTDAQYF.

The chain joins TRBV7-2 to TRBJ2-1; TRBD2 matches 12 bases. The CDR3 has 16 residues. CDR1 and CDR2 (germline): SGHTA, FQGNSA. V lost 4 bases, J lost 7 bases, and 8 bases stayed unmatched. The CDR3 nucleotides are TGTGCCAGCAGCTCCCCTCTAGCGGGAGGGGGGAATGAGCAGTTCTTC. This sequence encodes CASSSPLAGGGNEQFF.

The chain links TRBV20-1 to TRBJ2-1; tentative D call: TRBD2 (6 bases). V lost 6 bases and J 1 base, leaving 10 bases between the germline ends. Germline assignment: CDR1 DFQATT and CDR2 SNEGSKA (reference sequence). This CDR3 has 13 residues. This chain's CDR3 is CSAFLASYNEQFF. For the CDR3, the DNA is TGCAGTGCATTCCTAGCGTCCTACAATGAGCAGTTCTTC.

V gene TRBV3-1 combines with J gene TRBJ2-5; no reliable D call. The V end was cut by 2 bases, the J end by 1 base, with 11 bases between. The CDR3 runs to 15 residues. The germline V gene encodes CDR1 LGHDT and CDR2 YNNKEL (reference sequence). This chain's CDR3 is CASSQRTRPQETQYF. In DNA, the CDR3 is TGTGCCAGCAGCCAAAGGACCCGACCCCAAGAGACCCAGTACTTC.

In DNA, the CDR3 is TGCAGCACCTTTTCAGGGGATGGCTACACCTTC. Translating it yields CSTFSGDGYTF. This chain links TRBV29-1 with TRBJ1-2; D is possibly TRBD1 (6 bases). V was trimmed by 8 bases and J by 6 bases, leaving 13 bases between them. The CDR3 is 11 residues long. CDR1 and CDR2 (germline): SQVTM, ANQGSEA.